The 18 T cell receptor beta chains in this list originate from one sample, sequenced in a study of control samples from healthy donors and cancer patients (dated by TCRdb to 2020 to 2022). The method was the immunoSEQ multiplex PCR assay. TCRdb limited this immuneACCESS table to in-frame rearrangements with V and J called. A share of clones is missing; checked studies link under half to unresolved V genes, and the rest is unexplained. The sample contains some 78,000 clones, less than 90% of them found a single time. Roughly 7.2% of the sample lies in the top ten. Material for sequencing was blood. The origin of the receptors is an older woman in good health.

The gene calls are TRBV2 and TRBJ2-3, with 7 positions matching TRBD2. The CDR3 runs to 15 residues. Germline values: CDR1 SNHLY, CDR2 FYNNEI. The trim removed 6 bases at V and 3 bases at J, leaving 9 bases unmatched. The CDR3 DNA follows: TGTGCCAGCAGGCCTCAGCGGGGATCAACAGATACGCAGTATTTT. Translation gives CASRPQRGSTDTQYF. Supplemented by reference TRBV2 and TRBJ2-3, the full variable domain reads EPEVTQTPSHQVTQMGQEVILRCVPISNHLYFYWYRQILGQKVEFLVSFYNNEISEKSEIFDDQFSVERPDGSNFTLKIRSTKLEDSAMYFCASRPQRGSTDTQYFGPGTRLTVL.

This chain connects TRBV6-2 or TRBV6-3 to TRBJ2-1; 10 bases are a match to TRBD2. The CDR3 contains 13 residues. V shed 6 bases and J 15 bases; nucleotides not matched to a gene: 11. Per germline, CDR1 MNHEY and CDR2 SVGEGT. CDR3 in amino acids: CASSDLLAGHRFF. In DNA, the CDR3 is TGTGCCAGCAGCGATCTACTAGCGGGGCATCGGTTCTTC.

CDR3 in amino acids: CASSQWGTLSGANVLTF. The CDR3 region has the DNA TGTGCCAGCAGCCAATGGGGGACACTCTCTGGGGCCAACGTCCTGACTTTC. The gene calls are TRBV3-1 (or the pseudogene TRBV3-2) and TRBJ2-6; TRBD1 might be the D (6 bases). Per germline, CDR1 LGHDT and CDR2 YNNKEL (reference sequence). The CDR3 extends over 17 amino acids. V lost 2 bases, J lost 0 bases, and 11 bases lay in between.

The rearrangement uses TRBV11-3 and TRBJ1-1, with 8 bases lining up with TRBD1. This CDR3 comprises 15 residues. Germline loops: CDR1 SGHNT, CDR2 YENEEA. V gave up 1 base and J gave up 4 bases; unmatched junction bases: 5. The CDR3 coding sequence is TGTGCCAGCAGCTTAGGCAGGGGGCGTAGCACTGAAGCTTTCTTT. It encodes CASSLGRGRSTEAFF.

The chain uses TRBV11-3 and TRBJ2-3; D unresolved. Trimming left V 4 bases short and J 4 bases short, with 18 bases between. CDR1 SGHNT and CDR2 YENEEA come from the germline V gene. The CDR3 runs to 16 residues. This chain's CDR3 is CASSSLGRRTADTQYF. The CDR3, as DNA: TGTGCCAGCAGCTCCCTTGGCAGGAGAACGGCAGATACGCAGTATTTT.

Of note for this clone: One base away lies a much larger clone, so this may be a sequencing read error. The same CDR3 is also encoded by other DNA sequences in this sample. J is TRBJ1-2 and V is TRBV19; D gene ambiguous. With 9 bases removed from V and 4 bases from J, the gap between germline ends came to 15 bases. This CDR3 has 13 amino acids. Looked up from germline, CDR1 is LNHDA and CDR2 is SQIVND (reference sequence). The CDR3 sequence: CASLSWRGYGYTF. The CDR3 coding sequence is TGTGCCAGCCTCTCATGGCGGGGCTATGGCTACACCTTC. The variable domain in full, with the rest retrieved from reference TRBV19 and TRBJ1-2, is DGGITQSPKYLFRKEGQNVTLSCEQNLNHDAMYWYRQDPGQGLRLIYYSQIVNDFQKGDIAEGYSVSREKKESFPLTVTSAQKNPTAFYLCASLSWRGYGYTFGSGTRLTVV.

The rearrangement joins TRBV7-2 to TRBJ2-7, with TRBD2 matching over 10 bases. The CDR3 sequence is 15 residues long. V was clipped by 1 base and J by 6 bases; unmatched bases: 6. Germline V gives CDR1 SGHTA, CDR2 FQGNSA. The CDR3 nucleotides are TGTGCCAGCAGCTTAGTCCTAGCGGGAGTGGGCGAGCAGTACTTC. Protein: CASSLVLAGVGEQYF.

The chain employs TRBV2 and TRBJ1-5; perhaps TRBD1 as D (6 bases). This CDR3 is 15 amino acids long. Trimming shortened V by 2 bases and J by 7 bases, and 15 bases separated the two germline ends. The germline gives CDR1 SNHLY, CDR2 FYNNEI. The CDR3: CASSERGNRAQPQHF. The CDR3 nucleotides read TGTGCCAGCAGTGAAAGAGGGAACAGGGCGCAGCCCCAGCATTTT.

This clone was found once. At one boundary the junction diverges from the germline segment, which might be a read error. The V call is TRBV10-2, the J call TRBJ2-1, with D unclear. CDR1 and CDR2 from the germline V gene are WSHSY and SAAADI. The CDR3 consists of 13 residues. CDR3 in DNA: TGCGCCACCAGTGTCAGCTCCTACAATGAGCAGTTCTTC. Amino acid sequence: CATSVSSYNEQFF.

This clone appeared a few times. The V call is TRBV2, the J call TRBJ2-7, with D perhaps being TRBD1 or TRBD2 (5 bases each). Germline lookup yields CDR1 SNHLY and CDR2 FYNNEI. V was trimmed by 6 bases and J by 6 bases, leaving 15 bases between them. The CDR3 has 13 amino acids. This CDR3 is CASSPGRGTEQYF. The DNA for the CDR3 is TGTGCCAGCAGCCCGGGACGGGGTACCGAGCAGTACTTC. Complete variable domain (other parts from reference TRBV2 and TRBJ2-7): EPEVTQTPSHQVTQMGQEVILRCVPISNHLYFYWYRQILGQKVEFLVSFYNNEISEKSEIFDDQFSVERPDGSNFTLKIRSTKLEDSAMYFCASSPGRGTEQYFGPGTRLTVT.

V gene TRBV24-1 combines with J gene TRBJ2-1, with TRBD2 matching over 8 bases. CDR1 and CDR2 (germline): KGHDR, SFDVKD. This CDR3 is 15 amino acids long. J gave up 4 bases and V 7 bases, and 8 bases lay outside the gene matches. In DNA, the CDR3 is TGTGCCACCAGCCCGAGCGGGGGCCCTTACAATGAGCAGTTCTTC. This translates into CATSPSGGPYNEQFF.

V is TRBV5-1 and J is TRBJ2-3, with D tentatively TRBD2 (7 bases). CDR1 and CDR2 (germline): SGHRS, YFSETQ. This CDR3 is built from 16 residues. Between the trimmed V and J ends, which lost 0 bases and 0 bases, there was a span of 11 bases. CDR3 region: CASSLVGGLSTDTQYF. CDR3 DNA: TGCGCCAGCAGCTTGGTCGGGGGGCTGAGCACAGATACGCAGTATTTT.

This sequence joins TRBV9 and TRBJ2-1; D is unclear. Germline CDR1 SGDLS, CDR2 YYNGEE. Deletions cut 4 bases from V and 5 bases from J, with 22 bases between. This CDR3 spans 17 amino acids. CDR3 residues: CASSPRHILPANNEQFF. The CDR3 nucleotides are TGTGCCAGCAGCCCCCGTCACATCCTCCCAGCAAACAATGAGCAGTTCTTC.

V gene TRBV4-1 combines with J gene TRBJ2-2; D remains ambiguous. The germline V gene encodes CDR1 MGHRA and CDR2 YSYEKL. V lost 0 bases and J 6 bases, leaving 5 bases between the germline ends. The CDR3 runs to 13 residues. CDR3 residues: CASSQDAPGELFF. CDR3 coding DNA: TGCGCCAGCAGCCAAGATGCTCCCGGGGAGCTGTTTTTT.

The gene calls are TRBV6-5 and TRBJ1-2, with TRBD1 as a possible D gene (6 bases). Trimming left V 8 bases short and J 5 bases short, with 15 bases between. The CDR3 runs 13 residues. Germline lookup yields CDR1 MNHEY and CDR2 SVGAGI. CDR3 in DNA: TGTGCCAGCGGACAGCAGATTCCATATGGCTACACCTTC. Translating gives CASGQQIPYGYTF.

The chain combines TRBV28 with TRBJ2-7; 8 positions agree with TRBD2. V trimming: 3 bases; J trimming: 4 bases; junction bases outside the gene matches: 11. The CDR3 has 16 amino acids. Germline V lookup: CDR1 MDHEN, CDR2 SYDVKM. CDR3 nucleotide sequence: TGTGCCAGCAGTTTGCGGGAGGTCTTCCATCTTTACGAGCAGTACTTC. Translating it yields CASSLREVFHLYEQYF.

J is TRBJ1-1 and V is TRBV6-4, with a weak D call TRBD1 (6 bases). The CDR3 has 14 amino acids. Germline CDR1 MRHNA, CDR2 SNTAGT. Trimming shortened V by 6 bases and J by 1 base, and 12 bases separated the two germline ends. Written as DNA, the CDR3 is TGTGCCAGCAGATACAGGGATGGGAACACTGAAGCTTTCTTT. Translated: CASRYRDGNTEAFF.

This sequence joins TRBV19 and TRBJ1-2; no reliable D call. Germline V gives CDR1 LNHDA, CDR2 SQIVND (reference sequence). The CDR3 extends over 14 amino acids. V was clipped by 6 bases and J by 3 bases, with 14 bases between them. CDR3 bases: TGTGCCAGTAGATATGGAACTCATGACTATGGCTACACCTTC. This gives the protein CASRYGTHDYGYTF.